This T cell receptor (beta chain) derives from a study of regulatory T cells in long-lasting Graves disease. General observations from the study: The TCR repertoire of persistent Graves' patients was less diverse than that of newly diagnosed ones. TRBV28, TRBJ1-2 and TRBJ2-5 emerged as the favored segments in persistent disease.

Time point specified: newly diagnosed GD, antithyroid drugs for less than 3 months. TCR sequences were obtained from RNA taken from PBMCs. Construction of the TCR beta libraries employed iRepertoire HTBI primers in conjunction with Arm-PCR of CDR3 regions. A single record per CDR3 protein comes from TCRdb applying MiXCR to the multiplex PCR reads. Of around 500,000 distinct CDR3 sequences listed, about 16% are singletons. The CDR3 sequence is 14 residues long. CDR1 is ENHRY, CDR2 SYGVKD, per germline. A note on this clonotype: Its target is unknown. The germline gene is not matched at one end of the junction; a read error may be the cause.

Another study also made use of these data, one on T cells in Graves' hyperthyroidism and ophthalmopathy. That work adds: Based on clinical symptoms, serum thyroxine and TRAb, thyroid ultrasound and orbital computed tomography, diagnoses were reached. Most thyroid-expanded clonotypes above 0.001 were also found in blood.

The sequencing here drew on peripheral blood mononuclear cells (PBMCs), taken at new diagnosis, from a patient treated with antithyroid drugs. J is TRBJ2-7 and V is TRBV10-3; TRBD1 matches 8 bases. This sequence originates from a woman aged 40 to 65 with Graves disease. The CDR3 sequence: CATSGTGGTYEQYF. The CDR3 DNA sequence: TGTGCCACCAGTGGAACAGGGGGAACCTACGAGCAGTACTTC.